These 19 T cell receptor beta chains originate from one sample sequenced in a study of T cell responses to AZD1222 COVID-19 vaccine. Here immunoSEQ multiplex PCR was the method, and the copy in TCRdb shows in-frame clones only, minus some. The data show approximately 150,000 clones, approximately 86% seen once. The sequencing used peripheral blood, collected 28 days after the second AZD1222 dose. The receptor set was obtained from an adult who received the AZD1222 COVID-19 vaccine.

The rearrangement joins TRBV2 to TRBJ2-5; no reliable D call. Trimming left V 7 bases short and J 4 bases short, with 13 bases between. The CDR3 covers 13 residues. Per the germline V gene, CDR1 is SNHLY and CDR2 is FYNNEI. The CDR3 region is CASNPAVVETQYF. The CDR3 DNA reads TGTGCCAGCAATCCGGCGGTGGTAGAGACCCAGTACTTC.

This clone was seen just once. V usage is TRBV3-1 (or the pseudogene TRBV3-2) and J usage is TRBJ2-5; D gene ambiguous. Between the trimmed V and J ends, which lost 1 base and 2 bases, there was a span of 11 bases. The CDR3 loop spans 15 amino acids. Germline V gene lookup returns CDR1 LGHDT and CDR2 YNNKEL (reference sequence). CDR3 nucleotide sequence: TGTGCCAGCAGCCAAGGGCGCGGCTTACAAGAGACCCAGTACTTC. Its protein product is CASSQGRGLQETQYF.

The chain links TRBV27 to TRBJ1-6, with D maybe TRBD1 (5 bases). The CDR3 has 15 amino acids. The V and J ends lost 3 bases and 9 bases respectively, with 15 bases between them. Looked up from germline, CDR1 is MNHEY and CDR2 is SMNVEV (reference sequence). CDR3 amino acids: CASSLGHGGTSPLHF. CDR3 nucleotides: TGTGCCAGCAGTTTGGGGCACGGAGGTACTTCACCCCTCCACTTT.

The CDR3 DNA follows: TGTGCCATCAGTGTGGGGGACAGTTATAGCAATCAGCCCCAGCATTTT. It translates to CAISVGDSYSNQPQHF. The chain combines TRBV10-3 with TRBJ1-5; 7 bases align to TRBD1. With 4 bases clipped from V and 0 bases from J, the junction kept 6 bases outside the gene matches. This CDR3 contains 16 residues. Per germline, CDR1 ENHRY and CDR2 SYGVKD.

This clone was detected ten times or more. This chain's CDR3 is CASKEDGSGARTGELFF. The CDR3 DNA reads TGCGCCAGCAAAGAGGATGGCAGCGGGGCGCGAACCGGGGAGCTGTTTTTT. V gene TRBV5-1 combines with J gene TRBJ2-2; TRBD2 matches at 7 bases. V lost 6 bases, J lost 5 bases, and 16 bases stayed unmatched. This CDR3 comprises 17 residues. Germline loops: CDR1 SGHRS, CDR2 YFSETQ. Complete variable domain (other parts from reference TRBV5-1 and TRBJ2-2): KAGVTQTPRYLIKTRGQQVTLSCSPISGHRSVSWYQQTPGQGLQFLFEYFSETQRNKGNFPGRFSGRQFSNSRSEMNVSTLELGDSALYLCASKEDGSGARTGELFFGEGSRLTVL.

Here the CDR3 reads CASSELDGRYYNEQFF. In nucleotides, the CDR3 is TGCGCCAGCAGTGAGCTCGACGGCCGATACTACAATGAGCAGTTCTTC. V and J are TRBV10-1 and TRBJ2-1, with D hard to call. Trimming took off 2 bases at V and 3 bases at J, with 14 bases between the two ends. From germline, CDR1 is WNHNN and CDR2 SYGVQD (reference sequence). The CDR3 covers 16 residues.

The chain recombines TRBV11-3 with TRBJ2-5, with 9 bases aligning to TRBD2. This CDR3 has 13 residues. CDR1 is SGHNT and CDR2 is YENEEA in the germline V gene. Trimming took 5 bases from V and 5 from J; bases not matched to a gene: 3. The CDR3: CASSPSGGETQYF. DNA of the CDR3: TGTGCCAGCAGCCCAAGCGGGGGGGAGACCCAGTACTTC. The variable domain in full, completed from reference TRBV11-3 and TRBJ2-5, reads EAGVVQSPRYKIIEKKQPVAFWCNPISGHNTLYWYLQNLGQGPELLIRYENEEAVDDSQLPKDRFSAERLKGVDSTLKIQPAELGDSAVYLCASSPSGGETQYFGPGTRLLVL.

As regards this clone: The junction departs from germline at one end; a sequencing error may be responsible. The V call is TRBV7-2, the J call TRBJ2-2, with D possibly matching TRBD1 (6 bases). The CDR3 is 16 amino acids. Looked up from germline, CDR1 is SGHTA and CDR2 is FQGNSA. Written as DNA, the CDR3 is TGTGCCGGCAGCCTATTGACAGGTTCGAACACCGGGGAGCTGTTTTTT. The encoded protein is CAGSLLTGSNTGELFF.

J is TRBJ1-5 and V is TRBV27; D uncertain. Germline V CDR1 and CDR2: MNHEY, SMNVEV (reference sequence). The CDR3 totals 14 residues. V lost 3 bases to trimming and J lost 2 bases, with 8 bases between them. The CDR3 coding sequence is TGTGCCAGCAGTTTCGTCGGGGGCAATCAGCCCCAGCATTTT. Translation: CASSFVGGNQPQHF.

V gene TRBV5-1 combines with J gene TRBJ2-5; the D gene is possibly TRBD1 (5 bases). This CDR3 region has 18 residues. The V end lost 0 bases, the J end lost 2 bases, and 20 bases lay between the germline ends. From germline, CDR1 is SGHRS and CDR2 YFSETQ. CDR3 region: CASSLATRLVRTQETQYF. In DNA form, the CDR3 reads TGCGCCAGCAGCTTGGCCACTCGACTCGTCCGGACACAAGAGACCCAGTACTTC.

The chain couples TRBV14 to TRBJ1-1, with D maybe TRBD1 (5 bases). Germline CDR1 is SGHDN and CDR2 is FVKESK. The CDR3 loop spans 12 amino acids. V was pared by 4 bases and J by 4 bases, with 7 bases between. CDR3 region: CASSRGGTEAFF. The CDR3 DNA reads TGTGCCAGCAGCCGGGGGGGCACTGAAGCTTTCTTT.

With regard to this clone: At one end the junction does not follow the germline gene, possibly because of a read error. This chain uses TRBV10-3 with TRBJ1-5; TRBD1 might be the D (6 bases). Germline CDR1 ENHRY, CDR2 SYGVKD. The CDR3 has 14 amino acids. The CDR3 region is CAISELGGNQPQHF. The DNA of the CDR3 is TGTGCCATCAGCGAGTTAGGGGGGAATCAGCCCCAGCATTTT.

The chain has TRBV4-1 and TRBJ1-1; the D is unclear. Germline V gives CDR1 MGHRA, CDR2 YSYEKL. Trimming removed 1 base from V and 1 base from J, with 4 bases in between. The CDR3 is made up of 13 amino acids. CDR3 residues: CASSQGGNTEAFF. The CDR3 DNA is TGCGCCAGCAGCCAAGGGGGGAACACTGAAGCTTTCTTT.

The V and J genes are TRBV19 and TRBJ1-2; possible D gene TRBD1, 6 bases. CDR3 length: 13 residues. V shed 9 bases and J shed 3 bases, with 14 bases lying between them. Per the germline V gene, CDR1 is LNHDA and CDR2 is SQIVND (reference sequence). Written as DNA, the CDR3 is TGTGCCAGCCGTAGGGGGGGAGACTATGGCTACACCTTC. This gives the protein CASRRGGDYGYTF.

Written as DNA, the CDR3 is TGTGCCAGCAGCTTAGAACAGGGGACCTACGAGCAGTACTTC. Translation gives CASSLEQGTYEQYF. V usage is TRBV7-8 and J usage is TRBJ2-7; 7 bases match TRBD1. CDR1 and CDR2 (germline): SGHVS, FQNEAQ. The CDR3 runs 14 residues. V dropped 1 base and J dropped 2; count of bases not matched to a gene: 2.

This clone was recorded once. V is TRBV3-1 (or the pseudogene TRBV3-2) and J is TRBJ2-3; 8 positions agree with TRBD2. This CDR3 comprises 15 residues. The germline V gene encodes CDR1 LGHDT and CDR2 YNNKEL (reference sequence). V lost 2 bases, J lost 3 bases, and 4 bases stayed unmatched. CDR3 protein: CASSQSGSGTDTQYF. Written as DNA, the CDR3 is TGTGCCAGCAGCCAAAGCGGGAGCGGTACAGATACGCAGTATTTT.

As to this clone: Other DNA sequences in this specimen translate into the identical CDR3. The chain combines TRBV5-1 with TRBJ1-4; D may be TRBD1 (6 bases). The CDR3 totals 14 residues. The germline V and J ends were trimmed by 2 bases and 1 base, with 6 bases remaining between them. CDR1 and CDR2 (germline): SGHRS, YFSETQ. The CDR3 protein is CASSLQGTNEKLFF. In DNA form, the CDR3 reads TGCGCCAGCAGCTTACAGGGAACTAATGAAAAACTGTTTTTT.

V gene TRBV27 combines with J gene TRBJ1-5; 7 positions match TRBD1. V lost 9 bases, J lost 4 bases, and 3 bases stayed unmatched. The length of the CDR3 is 12 residues. In germline, CDR1 is MNHEY, CDR2 SMNVEV (reference sequence). Written as DNA, the CDR3 is TGTGCCAGTGGGACAGAAAATCAGCCCCAGCATTTT. It codes for CASGTENQPQHF.

This clone was seen a single time. J is TRBJ1-2 and V is TRBV30; D uncertain. Germline values: CDR1 GTSNPN, CDR2 SVGIG (reference sequence). This CDR3 contains 12 residues. Trimming left V 4 bases short and J 1 base short, with 7 bases between. The DNA of the CDR3 is TGTGCCTGGAATACGGTTAACTATGGCTACACCTTC. Encoded protein: CAWNTVNYGYTF.